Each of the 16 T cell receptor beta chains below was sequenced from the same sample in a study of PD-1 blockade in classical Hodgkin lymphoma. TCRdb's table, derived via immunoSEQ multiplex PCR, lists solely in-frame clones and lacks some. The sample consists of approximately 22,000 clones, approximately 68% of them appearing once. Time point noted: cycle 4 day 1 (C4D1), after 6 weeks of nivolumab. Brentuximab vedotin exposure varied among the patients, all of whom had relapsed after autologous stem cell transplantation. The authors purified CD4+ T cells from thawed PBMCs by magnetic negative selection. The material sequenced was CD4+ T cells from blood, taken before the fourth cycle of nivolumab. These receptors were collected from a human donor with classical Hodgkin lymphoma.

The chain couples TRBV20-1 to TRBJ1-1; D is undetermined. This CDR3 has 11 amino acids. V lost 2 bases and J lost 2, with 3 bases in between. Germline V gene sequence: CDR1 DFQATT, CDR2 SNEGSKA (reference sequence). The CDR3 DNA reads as TGCAGTGCTAGACGCAACACTGAAGCTTTCTTT. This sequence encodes CSARRNTEAFF.

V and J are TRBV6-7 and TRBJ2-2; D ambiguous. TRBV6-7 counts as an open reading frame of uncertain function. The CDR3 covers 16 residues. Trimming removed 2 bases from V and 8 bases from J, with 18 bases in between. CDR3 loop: CASSYPARLATGELFF. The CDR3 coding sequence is TGTGCCAGCAGTTACCCGGCGCGATTAGCCACGGGGGAGCTGTTTTTT.

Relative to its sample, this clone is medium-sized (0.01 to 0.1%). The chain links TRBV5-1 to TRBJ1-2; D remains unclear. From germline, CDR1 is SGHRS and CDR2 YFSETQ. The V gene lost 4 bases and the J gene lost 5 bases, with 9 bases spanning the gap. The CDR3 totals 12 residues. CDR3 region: CASSPIGYGYTF. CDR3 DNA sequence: TGCGCCAGCAGCCCTATAGGGTATGGCTACACCTTC. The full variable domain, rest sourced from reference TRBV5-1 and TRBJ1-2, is KAGVTQTPRYLIKTRGQQVTLSCSPISGHRSVSWYQQTPGQGLQFLFEYFSETQRNKGNFPGRFSGRQFSNSRSEMNVSTLELGDSALYLCASSPIGYGYTFGSGTRLTVV.

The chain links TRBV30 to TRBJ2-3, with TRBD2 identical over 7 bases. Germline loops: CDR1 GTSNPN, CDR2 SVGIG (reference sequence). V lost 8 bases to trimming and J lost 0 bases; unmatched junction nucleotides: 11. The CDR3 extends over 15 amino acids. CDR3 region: CALGPKAGSTDTQYF. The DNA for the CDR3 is TGTGCCCTCGGGCCCAAAGCGGGGAGCACAGATACGCAGTATTTT.

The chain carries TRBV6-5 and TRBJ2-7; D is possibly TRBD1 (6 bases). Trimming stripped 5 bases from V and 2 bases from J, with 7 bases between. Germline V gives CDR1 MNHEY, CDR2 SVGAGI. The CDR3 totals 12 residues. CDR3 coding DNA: TGTGCCAGCAGTAACAGGGCCTACGAGCAGTACTTC. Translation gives CASSNRAYEQYF.

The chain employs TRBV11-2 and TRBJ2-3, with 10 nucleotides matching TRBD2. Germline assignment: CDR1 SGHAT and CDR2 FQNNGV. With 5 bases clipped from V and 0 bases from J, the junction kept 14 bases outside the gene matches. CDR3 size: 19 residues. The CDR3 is CASSQIRLAGVASTDTQYF. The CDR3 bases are TGTGCCAGCAGCCAAATTCGGCTAGCGGGGGTAGCTAGCACAGATACGCAGTATTTT.

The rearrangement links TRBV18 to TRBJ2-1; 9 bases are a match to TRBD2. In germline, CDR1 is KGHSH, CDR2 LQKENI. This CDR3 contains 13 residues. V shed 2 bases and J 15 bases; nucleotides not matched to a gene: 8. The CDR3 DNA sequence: TGTGCCAGCTCACCAGAACAAGCGGGGGGATCGTTCTTC. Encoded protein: CASSPEQAGGSFF.

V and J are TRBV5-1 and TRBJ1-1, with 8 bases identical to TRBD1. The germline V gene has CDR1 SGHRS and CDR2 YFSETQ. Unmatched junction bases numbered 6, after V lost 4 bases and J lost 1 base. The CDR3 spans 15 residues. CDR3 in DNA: TGCGCCAGCAGCGCGACAGGGGTAAGGAACACTGAAGCTTTCTTT. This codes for CASSATGVRNTEAFF.

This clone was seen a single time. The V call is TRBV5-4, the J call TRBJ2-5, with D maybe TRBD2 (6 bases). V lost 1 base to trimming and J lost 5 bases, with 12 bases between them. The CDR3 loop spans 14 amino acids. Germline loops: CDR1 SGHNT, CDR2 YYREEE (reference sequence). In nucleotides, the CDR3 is TGTGCCAGCAGCTTGAGGCTAGCGTTGGAGACCCAGTACTTC. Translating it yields CASSLRLALETQYF.

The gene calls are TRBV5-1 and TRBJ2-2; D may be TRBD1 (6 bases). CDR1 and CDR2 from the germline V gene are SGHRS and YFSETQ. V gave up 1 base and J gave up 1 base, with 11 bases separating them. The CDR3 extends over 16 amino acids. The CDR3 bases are TGCGCCAGCAGCTTGCTGCCAGGGGAGAACACCGGGGAGCTGTTTTTT. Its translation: CASSLLPGENTGELFF.

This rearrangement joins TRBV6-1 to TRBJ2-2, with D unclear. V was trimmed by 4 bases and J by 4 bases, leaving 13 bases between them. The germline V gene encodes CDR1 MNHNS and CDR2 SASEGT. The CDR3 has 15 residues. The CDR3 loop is CASSASALGTGELFF. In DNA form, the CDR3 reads TGTGCCAGCAGTGCTTCGGCCTTAGGCACCGGGGAGCTGTTTTTT.

Here the CDR3 DNA reads TGCGCCAGCAGCCAAGAGGGACAGGCCCTTCCTGTCACCTTC. As protein: CASSQEGQALPVTF. The chain recombines TRBV4-3 with TRBJ1-2; 8 bases align to TRBD1. The CDR3 runs 14 residues. Unmatched junction bases numbered 10, after V lost 0 bases and J lost 13 bases. Germline CDR1 LGHNA, CDR2 YSLEER.

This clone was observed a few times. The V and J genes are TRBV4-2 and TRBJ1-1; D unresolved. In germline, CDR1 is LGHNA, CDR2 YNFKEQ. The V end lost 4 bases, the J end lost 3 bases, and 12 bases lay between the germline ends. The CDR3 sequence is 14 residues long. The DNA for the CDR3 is TGTGCCAGCAGCCGGGGAGGGTCGGACACTGAAGCTTTCTTT. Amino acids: CASSRGGSDTEAFF.

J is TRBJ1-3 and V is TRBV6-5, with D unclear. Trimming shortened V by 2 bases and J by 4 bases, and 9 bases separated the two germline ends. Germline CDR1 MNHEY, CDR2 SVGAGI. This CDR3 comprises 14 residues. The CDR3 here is CASSYRGSGNTIYF. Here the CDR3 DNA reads TGTGCCAGCAGTTACAGAGGGTCGGGAAACACCATATATTTT.

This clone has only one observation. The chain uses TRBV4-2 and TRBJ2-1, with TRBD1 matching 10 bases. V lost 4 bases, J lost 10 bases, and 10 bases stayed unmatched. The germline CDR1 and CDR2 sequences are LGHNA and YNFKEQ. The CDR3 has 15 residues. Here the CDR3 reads CASSPGGQGREEQFF. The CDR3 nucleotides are TGTGCCAGCAGCCCAGGGGGACAGGGGCGTGAGGAGCAGTTCTTC.

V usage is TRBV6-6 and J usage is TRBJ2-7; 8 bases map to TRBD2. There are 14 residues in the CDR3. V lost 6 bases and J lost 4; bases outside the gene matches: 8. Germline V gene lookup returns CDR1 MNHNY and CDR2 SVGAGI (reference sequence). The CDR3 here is CASSTAGDRYEQYF. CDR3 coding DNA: TGTGCCAGCAGCACAGCGGGGGATCGGTACGAGCAGTACTTC.